This TCR beta chain derives from a study of molecular identifiers for immune sequencing clone quantification. Study-wide results and limits: Identical TCR molecules can share a barcode, and this sharing could underestimate highly expanded clone sizes.

This clonotype was detected many times. Its specificity is unknown. The CD8+CD4-CCR7+CD45RA+ phenotype defined the sorted naive CD8 T cells. Preparation methods for the bulk TCR libraries were those previously described, with listed TCR primers. TCRdb ran MiXCR on the PCR reads and lists one entry per CDR3 protein. The sample records under 600,000 distinct CDR3 sequences, approximately 25% being singletons. Germline V gene sequence: CDR1 LGHNT, CDR2 FRNRAP. With 4 bases clipped from V and 7 bases from J, the junction kept 12 bases outside the gene matches. The CDR3 length is 18 residues. This clonotype originated in a human donor in good health. Some libraries in this study had Jurkat cell RNA spiked in. The chain recombines TRBV12-5 with TRBJ2-3, with 15 bases aligning to TRBD2. The sample comprised naive CD8+ T cells from blood, with Jurkat cell RNA spiked in. The sample's subset: FACS-sorted CD8+CD4-CCR7+CD45RA+ naive T cells. CDR3 sequence reads: CASGSTPIGTSGRHTQYF. CDR3 DNA sequence: TGTGCTAGTGGTTCCACGCCCATCGGGACTAGCGGGAGGCATACGCAGTATTTT.